This TCR beta chain was found in a study of PD-1 blockade in classical Hodgkin lymphoma. The patients all showed relapse after autologous stem cell transplantation, while their brentuximab vedotin exposure varied. Findings of the study overall: CD4+ but not CD8+ TCR diversity rose significantly by C4D1.

CDR3 length equals 16 residues. V lost 0 bases to trimming and J lost 1 base, with 11 bases between them. In the case of this clone: Its antigen is undetermined.

Assay: immunoSEQ multiplex PCR; the TCRdb copy retains only in-frame clones and omits some. The repertoire consists of tens of thousands of clones, with 93% occurring once and the leading ten covering 6.5% to 8%. The rearrangement joins TRBV23-1 to TRBJ2-3; D not certain. TRBV23-1 qualifies as an ORF whose function is uncertain. The source is a human donor with classical Hodgkin lymphoma. The specimen was peripheral blood mononuclear cells (PBMCs), collected at baseline. Written as DNA, the CDR3 is TGCGCCAGCAGTCAATCTTGGTCCGCTGGCACAGATACGCAGTATTTT. Protein sequence: CASSQSWSAGTDTQYF.